The entry below describes one TCR beta chain. Its antigen remains unknown. This entry is derived from a study of a mutant IDH1 vaccine in newly diagnosed glioma. Across the whole study: Commencement of vaccination occurred 4-6 weeks following radiotherapy alone, or concurrently with temozolomide cycles. Of treated patients, around 62% were men and roughly 38% women, averaging around 40 years. Patients previously underwent radiotherapy, temozolomide, or both, and most underwent both.

Trimming left V 6 bases short and J 4 bases short, with 19 bases between. The germline CDR1 and CDR2 sequences are SNHLY and FYNNEI. This CDR3 comprises 16 residues. Assay: immunoSEQ multiplex PCR; the TCRdb copy retains only in-frame clones and omits some. The data hold roughly 70,000 clones, with roughly 83% observed a single time. Time point given: week 11, during vaccination. In the vaccine, a single dose held 300 ug of the mutant IDH1 20-mer peptide, along with topical imiquimod. The genes are TRBV2 and TRBJ1-5, with D maybe TRBD1 (6 bases). The sample in question was PBMCs, obtained from a glioma patient whose treatment included an IDH1 peptide vaccine. The receptor was derived from a woman in her 50s with glioma. For the CDR3, the DNA is TGTGCCAGCAGAACGATCTTGACAGGAGGGAATCAGCCCCAGCATTTT. Its translation: CASRTILTGGNQPQHF. The whole variable domain, remainder taken from reference TRBV2 and TRBJ1-5, is EPEVTQTPSHQVTQMGQEVILRCVPISNHLYFYWYRQILGQKVEFLVSFYNNEISEKSEIFDDQFSVERPDGSNFTLKIRSTKLEDSAMYFCASRTILTGGNQPQHFGDGTRLSIL.